The rows below give T cell receptor beta chains drawn from one sample of a study of cytotoxic CD8 clonotypes in ibrutinib-treated CLL. Measured with immunoSEQ multiplex PCR; TCRdb has only the in-frame clones, and not every one. This repertoire shows some 200,000 clones, just under 80% found once; its top ten account for 10% to 12%. The starting material was PBMCs, obtained after 12 months of ibrutinib treatment. These receptors were taken from a human donor with chronic lymphocytic leukemia. The CDR3 runs from the conserved cysteine through the conserved F or W. The D gene is left open where the match is weak. Clone size is given for some rows only: seen once, a few or many times, or a class if the clone is expanded.

-	-	TRBV7-9	TRBJ1-4	14	CASSAGEANEKLFF	TGTGCCAGCAGCGCGGGCGAGGCTAATGAAAAACTGTTTTTT
-	-	TRBV25-1	TRBJ2-5	14	CASSRTETQETQYF	TGTGCCAGCAGCCGGACAGAAACCCAAGAGACCCAGTACTTC
TRBD1	-	TRBV10-1	TRBJ1-2	13	CASSEQGMVGYTF	TGCGCCAGCAGTGAACAGGGGATGGTTGGCTACACCTTC
-	-	TRBV4-2	TRBJ2-2	17	CASSQVAVMASEGELFF	TGTGCCAGCAGCCAAGTGGCCGTCATGGCCTCAGAAGGGGAGCTGTTTTTT
TRBD1	-	TRBV7-8	TRBJ1-4	13	CATSEGAGEKLFF	TGTGCCACCTCGGAGGGGGCAGGGGAAAAACTGTTTTTT
-	-	TRBV9	TRBJ1-1	15	CASSVEVGGGTEAFF	TGTGCCAGCAGCGTAGAGGTGGGAGGCGGCACTGAAGCTTTCTTT
-	few	TRBV18	TRBJ2-1	12	CASSTERDEQFF	TGTGCCAGCTCGACGGAGAGGGATGAGCAGTTCTTC
TRBD1	-	TRBV6-5	TRBJ1-4	14	CASSPGQLVEKLFF	TGTGCCAGCAGTCCGGGACAGTTGGTGGAAAAACTGTTTTTT
-	-	TRBV27	TRBJ2-7	14	CASSWGGLGAEQYF	TGTGCCAGCAGCTGGGGGGGGTTGGGGGCCGAGCAGTACTTC
-	-	TRBV7-8	TRBJ2-3	13	CASSSWSTDTQYF	TGTGCCAGCAGCTCCTGGAGCACAGATACGCAGTATTTT